The text below deals with one TCR beta chain. Seattle patient enrollment occurred during active infection, with longitudinal follow-up thereafter. This CDR3 region has 12 residues. Germline CDR1 LNHDA, CDR2 SQIVND (reference sequence). V shed 10 bases and J 8 bases; nucleotides not matched to a gene: 10. This sample is drawn from a study of blood T cell repertoires in COVID-19. The overall study: T cells, B-cell-depleted T cells, or PBMCs supplied cDNA or gDNA.

Here immunoSEQ multiplex PCR was the method, and the copy in TCRdb shows in-frame clones only, minus some. This sample has 200,000 to 250,000 clones, with around 88% found just once. The chain couples TRBV19 to TRBJ1-2, with 7 positions matching TRBD1. This clonotype was sampled from a woman younger than 45 with COVID-19, enrolled during active disease. The material sequenced was peripheral blood. The CDR3 spells CAIRDRGRGYTF. DNA for the CDR3: TGTGCCATAAGGGACAGAGGTAGGGGCTACACCTTC.